This T cell receptor (beta chain) was observed in a study of T cell responses to AZD1222 COVID-19 vaccine. On the study more broadly: Combined were second doses at about 4 or about 12 weeks. Study results and caveats: Only a handful of AZD1222 recipients tested seropositive at baseline. Spike-spanning, vaccine-associated CD4 TCRs were dominant at 160-218 and 743-854. Clonal diversity may have been underestimated in mostly white British donors.

As concerns this clone: Its antigen is currently unknown. One junction end disagrees with the germline gene, perhaps due to a read error.

Clones were read by immunoSEQ multiplex PCR, and TCRdb kept only the in-frame ones, dropping some. The sample carries around 180,000 clones, 80% to 95% recorded once. The length of the CDR3 is 12 residues. Per germline, CDR1 MNHEY and CDR2 SVGAGI. The sequencing used peripheral blood, collected on day 0 of AZD1222 vaccination. The TCR comes from an adult in good health. V is TRBV6-5 and J is TRBJ1-4; D is possibly TRBD1 (6 bases). This CDR3 is CASSLGQGSLHF. Here the CDR3 DNA reads TGTGCCAGCAGTTTGGGGCAGGGGTCGTTACATTTT.